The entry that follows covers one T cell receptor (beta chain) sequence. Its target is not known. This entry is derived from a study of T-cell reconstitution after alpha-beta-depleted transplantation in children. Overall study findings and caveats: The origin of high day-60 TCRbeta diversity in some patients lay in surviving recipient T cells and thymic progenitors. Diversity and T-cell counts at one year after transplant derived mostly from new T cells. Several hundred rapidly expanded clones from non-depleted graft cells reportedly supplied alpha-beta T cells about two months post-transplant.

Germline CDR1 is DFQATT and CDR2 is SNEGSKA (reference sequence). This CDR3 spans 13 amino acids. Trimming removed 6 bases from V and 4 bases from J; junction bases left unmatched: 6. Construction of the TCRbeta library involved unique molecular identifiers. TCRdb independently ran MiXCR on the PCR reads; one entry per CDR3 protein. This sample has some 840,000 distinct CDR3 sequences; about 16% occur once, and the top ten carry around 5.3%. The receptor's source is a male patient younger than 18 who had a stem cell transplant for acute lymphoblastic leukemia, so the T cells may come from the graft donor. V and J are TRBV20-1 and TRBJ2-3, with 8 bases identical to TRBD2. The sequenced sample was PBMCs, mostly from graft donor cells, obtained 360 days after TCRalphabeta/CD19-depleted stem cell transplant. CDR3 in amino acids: CSAWTSRADTQYF. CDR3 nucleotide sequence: TGCAGTGCCTGGACTAGCCGGGCAGATACGCAGTATTTT.